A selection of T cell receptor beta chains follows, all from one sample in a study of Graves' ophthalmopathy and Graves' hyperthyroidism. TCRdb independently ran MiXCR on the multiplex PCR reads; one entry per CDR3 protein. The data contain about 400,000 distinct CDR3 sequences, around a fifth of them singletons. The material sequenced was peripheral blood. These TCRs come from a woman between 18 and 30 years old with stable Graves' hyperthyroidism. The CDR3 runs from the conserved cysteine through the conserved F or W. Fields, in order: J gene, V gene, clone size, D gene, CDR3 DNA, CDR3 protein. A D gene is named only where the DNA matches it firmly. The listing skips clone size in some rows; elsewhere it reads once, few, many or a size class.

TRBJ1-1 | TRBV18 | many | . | TGTGCCAGCTCACCACCGAACGGCTTGAACACTGAAGCTTTCTTT | CASSPPNGLNTEAFF
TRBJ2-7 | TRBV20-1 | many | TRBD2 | TGCAGTGCTCATCCGGACAGACCGGGACTAGCCCCCGAGCAGTACTTC | CSAHPDRPGLAPEQYF
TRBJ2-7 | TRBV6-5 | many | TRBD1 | TGTGCCAGCAGTTCCCGACAGGGGTTCTCCTACGAGCAGTACTTC | CASSSRQGFSYEQYF
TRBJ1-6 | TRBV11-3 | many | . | TGTGCCAGCAGCTCCCAGGGTGACTATAATTCACCCCTCCACTTT | CASSSQGDYNSPLHF
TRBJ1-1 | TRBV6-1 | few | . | TGTGCCAGCAGTCAAGGAGACTTGAACACTGAAGCTTTCTTT | CASSQGDLNTEAFF
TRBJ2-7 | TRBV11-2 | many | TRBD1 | TGTGCCAGCAGCTTGACAGGGTTGAACTACGAGCAGTACTTC | CASSLTGLNYEQYF
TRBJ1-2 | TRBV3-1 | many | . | TGTGCCAGCAGCCAAGAAGGGAGGGGTGGCTACACCTTC | CASSQEGRGGYTF
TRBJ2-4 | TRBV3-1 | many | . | TGTGCCAGCAGCCCAGGGGGGGAAAACATTCAGTACTTC | CASSPGGENIQYF
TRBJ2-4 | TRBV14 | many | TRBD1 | TGTGCCAGCAGCCAAGATTATCAGGGGGCGCGGCGAGCCAAAAACATTCAGTACTTC | CASSQDYQGARRAKNIQYF
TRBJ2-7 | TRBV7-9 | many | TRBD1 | TGTGCCAGCAGCCCGGGACAGGCCATCTCCTACGAGCAGTACTTC | CASSPGQAISYEQYF
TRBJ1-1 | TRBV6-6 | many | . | TGTGCCAGCAGTTACTTAAGAAACACTGAAGCTTTCTTT | CASSYLRNTEAFF
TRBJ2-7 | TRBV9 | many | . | TGTGCCAGCAGCGTGGGAGACAGGCCCAACGAGCAGTACTTC | CASSVGDRPNEQYF
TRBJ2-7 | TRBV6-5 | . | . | TGTGCCAGCAGTTACAGGGTTGGGACCTACGAGCAGTACTTC | CASSYRVGTYEQYF